These 10 T cell receptor beta chains were sequenced from one sample in a study of beta chain features in type 1 diabetes. The authors reverse transcribed all of the isolated RNA, so sequencing captured expressed TCRB transcripts. Some clones are missing from TCRdb's copy, which holds only in-frame ones; the method was immunoSEQ multiplex PCR. The table records some 150,000 clones, 6.9% of them present only once. Sequencing was carried out using central memory CD4+ T cells from blood. All receptors come from a woman under 40 in good health.

This clone has a handful of counts. The chain is built from TRBV5-6 and TRBJ1-2, with D perhaps TRBD1 (6 bases). V dropped 7 bases and J dropped 1 base, with 11 bases sitting between them. This CDR3 is 13 amino acids long. The germline V gene has CDR1 SGHDT and CDR2 YYEEEE. The CDR3 loop reads CASRGHLNYGYTF. DNA of the CDR3: TGTGCCAGCCGGGGACACCTTAACTATGGCTACACCTTC.

This CDR3 is CASSVQGQNTGELFF. CDR3 sequence (DNA): TGTGCCAGCAGCGTACAGGGGCAGAACACCGGGGAGCTGTTTTTT. This rearrangement joins TRBV9 to TRBJ2-2; TRBD1 might be the D (6 bases). Per germline, CDR1 SGDLS and CDR2 YYNGEE. This CDR3 is 15 amino acids long. Between the trimmed V and J ends, which lost 1 base and 1 base, there was a span of 8 bases.

This clone has only a few counts. V usage is TRBV27 and J usage is TRBJ2-2, with TRBD1 matching 9 bases. This CDR3 comprises 17 residues. The germline V gene has CDR1 MNHEY and CDR2 SMNVEV (reference sequence). V shed 5 bases, J shed 6 bases, and the junction held 13 bases outside the gene matches. CDR3 nucleotides: TGTGCCAGCAGTCCGAAGGGACAGGGTCGGTACTCCGGGGAGCTGTTTTTT. As protein: CASSPKGQGRYSGELFF.

The chain joins TRBV4-2 to TRBJ2-3, with 10 nucleotides matching TRBD2. Germline CDR1 reads LGHNA; CDR2 reads YNFKEQ. The CDR3 covers 17 residues. V was clipped by 0 bases and J by 5 bases; unmatched bases: 8. The CDR3 sequence is CASSQDTASGSVDTQYF. DNA of the CDR3: TGTGCCAGCAGCCAAGATACGGCTAGCGGGAGTGTAGATACGCAGTATTTT.

This clone has only a few counts. Written as DNA, the CDR3 is TGCGCCAGCAGCGGGGGACTAGCGGGAGTACCTTCCTACAATGAGCAGTTCTTC. As protein: CASSGGLAGVPSYNEQFF. This chain connects TRBV4-3 to TRBJ2-1; TRBD2 matches at 14 bases. The CDR3 covers 18 residues. CDR1 is LGHNA, CDR2 YSLEER, per germline. The V gene end was trimmed by 5 bases and the J gene end by 1 base; junction bases not matched to a gene: 7.

CDR3 nucleotides: TGCGCCAGCAGCTTGGAGGGGACTAGCGGGATCGCCGGACACACAGATACGCAGTATTTT. It codes for CASSLEGTSGIAGHTDTQYF. This chain connects TRBV5-1 to TRBJ2-3, with 13 bases that match TRBD2. The CDR3 loop spans 20 amino acids. The germline V gene has CDR1 SGHRS and CDR2 YFSETQ. V lost 0 bases to trimming and J lost 2 bases; unmatched junction nucleotides: 12. The full variable domain, in which reference TRBV5-1 and TRBJ2-3 provide the parts outside the CDR3, is KAGVTQTPRYLIKTRGQQVTLSCSPISGHRSVSWYQQTPGQGLQFLFEYFSETQRNKGNFPGRFSGRQFSNSRSEMNVSTLELGDSALYLCASSLEGTSGIAGHTDTQYFGPGTRLTVL.

The chain uses TRBV14 and TRBJ2-7, with 9 bases aligning to TRBD2. The CDR3 is 15 residues long. Germline lookup yields CDR1 SGHDN and CDR2 FVKESK. V lost 6 bases and J lost 1; bases outside the gene matches: 7. CDR3 coding DNA: TGTGCCAGCAGAGCAGCGGGAGGAGGTTCCTACGAGCAGTACTTC. This codes for CASRAAGGGSYEQYF.

This clone was observed at least ten times. The CDR3 coding sequence is TGTGCCAGCAGCGTAGGGGTAGGGGGTTATGCTGAAGCTTTCTTT. Its protein product is CASSVGVGGYAEAFF. The gene calls are TRBV9 and TRBJ1-1; a weak D match, TRBD1 (6 bases). The CDR3 runs to 15 residues. Germline V gives CDR1 SGDLS, CDR2 YYNGEE. V was pared by 0 bases and J by 6 bases, with 15 bases between. Combining the CDR3 with reference TRBV9 and TRBJ1-1 gives the whole variable domain DSGVTQTPKHLITATGQRVTLRCSPRSGDLSVYWYQQSLDQGLQFLIQYYNGEERAKGNILERFSAQQFPDLHSELNLSSLELGDSALYFCASSVGVGGYAEAFFGQGTRLTVV.

This clone came up once. This sequence joins TRBV18 and TRBJ1-5; 7 nucleotides agree with TRBD1. The CDR3 totals 16 residues. Germline loops: CDR1 KGHSH, CDR2 LQKENI. Trimming removed 2 bases from V and 3 bases from J; junction bases left unmatched: 7. The CDR3 loop reads CASSPGPGGNNQPQHF. CDR3 nucleotides: TGTGCCAGCTCACCAGGCCCAGGGGGAAACAATCAGCCCCAGCATTTT.

J is TRBJ2-5 and V is TRBV15; 13 bases agree with TRBD2. The CDR3 sequence is 15 residues long. The ends lost 5 bases at V and 11 bases at J; junction bases unmatched: 11. Looked up from germline, CDR1 is LNHNV and CDR2 is YYDKDF (reference sequence). For the CDR3, the DNA is TGTGCCACCAGCGGCGGGACTAGCGGGAAGGTGAGGCAGTACTTC. Protein product: CATSGGTSGKVRQYF.